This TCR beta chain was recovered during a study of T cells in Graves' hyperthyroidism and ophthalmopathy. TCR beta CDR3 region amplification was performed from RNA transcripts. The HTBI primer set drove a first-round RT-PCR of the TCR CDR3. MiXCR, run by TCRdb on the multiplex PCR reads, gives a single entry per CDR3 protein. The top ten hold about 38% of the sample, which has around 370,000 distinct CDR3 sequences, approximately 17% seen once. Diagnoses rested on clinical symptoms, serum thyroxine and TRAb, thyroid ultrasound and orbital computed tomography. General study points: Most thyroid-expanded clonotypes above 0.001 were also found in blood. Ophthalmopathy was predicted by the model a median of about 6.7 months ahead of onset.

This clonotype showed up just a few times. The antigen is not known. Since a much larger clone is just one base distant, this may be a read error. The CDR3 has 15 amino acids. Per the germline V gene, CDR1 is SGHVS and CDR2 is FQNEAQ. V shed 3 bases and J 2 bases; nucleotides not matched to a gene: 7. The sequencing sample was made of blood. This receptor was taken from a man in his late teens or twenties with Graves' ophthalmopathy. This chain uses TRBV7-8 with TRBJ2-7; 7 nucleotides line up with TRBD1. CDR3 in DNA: TGTGCCAGCAGCTTCCCCCAAGGACAGGCCTACGAGCAGTACTTC. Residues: CASSFPQGQAYEQYF.